This entry concerns a single T cell receptor (beta chain). Its specificity is not known. This sample is drawn from a study of T cell responses to AZD1222 COVID-19 vaccine. Notes on the study in general: Clonal diversity may have been underestimated, and the donors were mostly white British, with more females than males. At study baseline, merely five or six AZD1222 recipients were seropositive. Two AZD1222 doses significantly raised spike-specific TCR breadth and depth over controls.

The germline V and J ends were trimmed by 5 bases and 10 bases, with 16 bases remaining between them. The CDR3 spans 13 residues. The germline CDR1 and CDR2 sequences are SGHTA and FQGNSA. The protocol was immunoSEQ multiplex PCR, while the TCRdb copy is restricted to in-frame clones and leaves out a portion. The sample includes roughly 150,000 clones, just over 90% of them seen just once. The sample in question was peripheral blood, obtained 28 days after the second AZD1222 dose. The sequence was collected from an adult who received the AZD1222 COVID-19 vaccine. V and J are TRBV7-2 and TRBJ2-3, with D maybe TRBD1 (5 bases). Here the CDR3 reads CASSPDRSNPQYF. CDR3 sequence (DNA): TGTGCCAGCAGCCCCGACAGAAGCAATCCGCAGTATTTT.